The 10 T cell receptor beta chains listed next were all sequenced from one sample in a study of shared clonotypes between healthy human individuals. TCRdb's copy holds only in-frame clones and misses some; the assay was immunoSEQ multiplex PCR. The repertoire holds around 510,000 clones, with roughly 95% as singletons. The specimen sequenced was naive CD4+ T cells sorted from blood. The sample's subset: CD45RA+ positively selected. The receptors were sampled from a young woman in good health.

This rearrangement joins TRBV5-1 to TRBJ1-2; TRBD1 matches at 7 bases. In germline, CDR1 is SGHRS, CDR2 YFSETQ. V gave up 4 bases and J gave up 4 bases; unmatched junction bases: 19. The CDR3 is 18 residues long. In DNA, the CDR3 is TGCGCCAGCAGCCCAAGGACAGGTTCCAGAGGTCGAGGCTATGGCTACACCTTC. Translated: CASSPRTGSRGRGYGYTF.

This chain links TRBV4-1 with TRBJ2-1; 10 bases fit TRBD2. J lost 9 bases, V lost 0 bases, and 14 bases had no gene match. Per germline, CDR1 MGHRA and CDR2 YSYEKL. The CDR3 has 18 residues. This CDR3 is CASSQDWLAGETSGEQFF. CDR3 bases: TGCGCCAGCAGCCAAGATTGGCTAGCGGGAGAAACCTCCGGTGAGCAGTTCTTC.

The chain is built from TRBV5-8 and TRBJ1-5; D remains unclear. This CDR3 comprises 13 residues. Per the germline V gene, CDR1 is SGHTS and CDR2 is YDEGEE. Trimming removed 2 bases from V and 4 bases from J, with 7 bases in between. CDR3 sequence (DNA): TGTGCCAGCAGCTTTGAGAGAAATCAGCCCCAGCATTTT. Protein: CASSFERNQPQHF.

The chain recombines TRBV28 with TRBJ1-4; weak D call: TRBD1 (6 bases). Trimming left V 6 bases short and J 0 bases short, with 11 bases between. CDR3 length equals 15 residues. Germline V gives CDR1 MDHEN, CDR2 SYDVKM. The CDR3 DNA sequence: TGTGCCAGCAGCCCGGACAGCCCAACTAATGAAAAACTGTTTTTT. Translation gives CASSPDSPTNEKLFF. The full variable domain, with the rest looked up from reference TRBV28 and TRBJ1-4, is DVKVTQSSRYLVKRTGEKVFLECVQDMDHENMFWYRQDPGLGLRLIYFSYDVKMKEKGDIPEGYSVSREKKERFSLILESASTNQTSMYLCASSPDSPTNEKLFFGSGTQLSVL.

With respect to this clone: Sequence at one end of the junction differs from germline and may be a read error. The V call is TRBV7-8, the J call TRBJ2-1, with 8 bases identical to TRBD2. Germline CDR1 is SGHVS and CDR2 is FQNEAQ. The length of the CDR3 is 13 residues. CDR3 bases: TGTGCCAGCAGCCCGAAGGAAGCTAGCGGGCCTATCTTC. This sequence encodes CASSPKEASGPIF.

V gene TRBV10-1 combines with J gene TRBJ2-3; 7 bases are a match to TRBD2. The germline V gene encodes CDR1 WNHNN and CDR2 SYGVQD (reference sequence). J gave up 6 bases and V 0 bases, and 12 bases lay outside the gene matches. This CDR3 is built from 17 residues. The CDR3 reads CASSESISAGEADTQYF. CDR3 in DNA: TGCGCCAGCAGTGAGTCGATTTCGGCGGGAGAAGCGGATACGCAGTATTTT.

The rearrangement joins TRBV4-1 to TRBJ1-2; D is perhaps TRBD1 (5 bases). Germline V gives CDR1 MGHRA, CDR2 YSYEKL. The V gene lost 1 base and the J gene lost 10 bases, with 10 bases spanning the gap. This CDR3 comprises 12 residues. CDR3 region: CASSQGDVAYTF. CDR3 DNA sequence: TGCGCCAGCAGCCAAGGGGACGTAGCCTACACCTTC.

The V call is TRBV5-6, the J call TRBJ2-3; TRBD2 agrees at 11 bases. This CDR3 region has 15 residues. Germline V gene data show CDR1 as SGHDT and CDR2 as YYEEEE. The V and J ends lost 1 base and 4 bases, in that order; junction bases with no gene match: 2. CDR3 coding DNA: TGTGCCAGCAGCTTGATACTAGCGGGAGCAGATACGCAGTATTTT. It is translated as CASSLILAGADTQYF.

This sequence joins TRBV6-6 and TRBJ2-3; no reliable D call. Germline CDR1 reads MNHNY; CDR2 reads SVGAGI (reference sequence). With 7 bases removed from V and 2 bases from J, the gap between germline ends came to 13 bases. This CDR3 has 14 residues. CDR3 region: CASNIRAFTDTQYF. In DNA, the CDR3 is TGTGCCAGCAACATCCGGGCCTTCACAGATACGCAGTATTTT.

V gene TRBV10-3 combines with J gene TRBJ1-3; maybe TRBD1 (6 bases). The V end lost 0 bases, the J end lost 4 bases, and 13 bases lay between the germline ends. This CDR3 contains 16 residues. The V gene's germline CDR1 is ENHRY and CDR2 SYGVKD. This chain's CDR3 is CAISESIVQGGNTIYF. The CDR3 DNA follows: TGTGCCATCAGTGAGTCGATTGTACAGGGAGGAAACACCATATATTTT.